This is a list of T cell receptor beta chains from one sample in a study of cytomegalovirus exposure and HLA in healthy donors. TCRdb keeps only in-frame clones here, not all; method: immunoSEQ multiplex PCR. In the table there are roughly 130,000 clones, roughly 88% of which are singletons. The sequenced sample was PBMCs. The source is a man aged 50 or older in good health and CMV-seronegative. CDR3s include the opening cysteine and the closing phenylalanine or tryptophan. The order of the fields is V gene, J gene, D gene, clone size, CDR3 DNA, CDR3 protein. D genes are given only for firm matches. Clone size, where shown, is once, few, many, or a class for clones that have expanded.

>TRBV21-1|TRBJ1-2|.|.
TGTGCCAGCAGCAACCGGGGACAGGGGGCCTGTTATGACTATGGCTACACCTTC
CASSNRGQGACYDYGYTF
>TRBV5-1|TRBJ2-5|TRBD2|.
TGCGCCAGCAGCTCCGGGACTAGCGGGGGGGAGACCCAGTACTTC
CASSSGTSGGETQYF
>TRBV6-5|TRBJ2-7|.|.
TGTGCCAGCAGTTACACGGGAGCCTACGAGCAGTACTTC
CASSYTGAYEQYF
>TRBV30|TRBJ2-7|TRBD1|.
TGTGCCTGCCAGACAGGGGGCATCTACGAGCAGTACTTC
CACQTGGIYEQYF
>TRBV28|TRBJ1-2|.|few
TGTGCCAGCAGTTTATGGCAGGCTGGCTACACCTTC
CASSLWQAGYTF
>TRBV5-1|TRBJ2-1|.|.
TGCGCCAGCAGCTTCACGACAGACAATGAGCAGTTCTTC
CASSFTTDNEQFF
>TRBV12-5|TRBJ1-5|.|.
TGTGCTAGTGGTTTGTCTACGGGGGGCAATCAGCCCCAGCATTTT
CASGLSTGGNQPQHF
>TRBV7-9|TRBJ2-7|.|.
TGTGCCAGCAGCCTCTCGGGACAAAATTACGAGCAGTACTTC
CASSLSGQNYEQYF
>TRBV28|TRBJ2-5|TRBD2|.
TGTGCCAGCAGTTTGCTTCTAGCGGGAAAAGAGACCCAGTACTTC
CASSLLLAGKETQYF
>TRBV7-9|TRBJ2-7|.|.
TGTGCCAGCACCCCAGGTTCGGCAGGTCGCACCTACGAGCAGTACTTC
CASTPGSAGRTYEQYF
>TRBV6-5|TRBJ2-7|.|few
TGTGCCAGCAGTTTAGTGGTTTACGAGCAGTACTTC
CASSLVVYEQYF
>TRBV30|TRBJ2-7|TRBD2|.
TGTGCCTCCCCAAGGAGCGGGAGCTCCTACGAGCAGTACTTC
CASPRSGSSYEQYF
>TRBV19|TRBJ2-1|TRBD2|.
TGTGCCAGTAGTCCTATAGCGGGGGGTCACAATGAGCAGTTCTTC
CASSPIAGGHNEQFF
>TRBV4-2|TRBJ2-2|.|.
TGTGCCAGCAACCCAACGTGGGAGACCGGGACCGGGGAGCTGTTTTTT
CASNPTWETGTGELFF
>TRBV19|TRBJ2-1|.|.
TGTGCCAGTAGTATAGGGCGCCGCGGCCCGGGAGAGCAGTTCTTC
CASSIGRRGPGEQFF
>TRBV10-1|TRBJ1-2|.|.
TGCGCCAGCAGTGCGGTCGGCGGGTATGGCTACACCTTC
CASSAVGGYGYTF
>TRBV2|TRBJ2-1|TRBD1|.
TGTGCCGAACTGTCCGGGACAGGGGGCCAAAATGAGCAGTTCTTC
CAELSGTGGQNEQFF
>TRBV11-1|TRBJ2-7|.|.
TGTGCCAGCAGCCTGACAGGAGGAAAGGTCTACGAGCAGTACTTC
CASSLTGGKVYEQYF
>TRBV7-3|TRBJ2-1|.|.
TGTGCCAGCAGCTCCCCGCCTGCCGGGGAGCAGTTCTTC
CASSSPPAGEQFF
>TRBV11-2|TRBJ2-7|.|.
TGTGCCAGCAGCTTATTGCGGGGGCAGGGCGAGCAGTACTTC
CASSLLRGQGEQYF
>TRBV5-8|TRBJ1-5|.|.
TGTGCCAGCAGCTTAACAGGGACGAGGGATCAGCCCCAGCATTTT
CASSLTGTRDQPQHF
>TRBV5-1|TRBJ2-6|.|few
TGCGCCAGCAGTCCTGCCGTTAGCTCTGGGGCCAACGTCCTGACTTTC
CASSPAVSSGANVLTF
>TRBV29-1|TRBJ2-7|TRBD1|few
TGCAGCGTCCTAAACAGGGGCTCCCACGAGCAGTACTTC
CSVLNRGSHEQYF
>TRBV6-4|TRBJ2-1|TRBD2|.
TGTGCCAGCAGTGGACTAGCGGGCGGCCTTGAGCAGTTCTTC
CASSGLAGGLEQFF
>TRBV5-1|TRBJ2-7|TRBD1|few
TGCGCCAGCAGCCTCCTTGGACAGGGGACCTACGAGCAGTACTTC
CASSLLGQGTYEQYF
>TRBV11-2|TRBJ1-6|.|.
TGTGCCAGCAGCTTAGAGCGAAATTCACCCCTCCACTTT
CASSLERNSPLHF
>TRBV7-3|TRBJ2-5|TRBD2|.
TGTGCCAGCAGCGAACGGGGAGGGGTACAAGAGACCCAGTACTTC
CASSERGGVQETQYF
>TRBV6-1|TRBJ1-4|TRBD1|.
TGTGCCAGCATTCTGGGACAGGCTCATGAAAAACTGTTTTTT
CASILGQAHEKLFF
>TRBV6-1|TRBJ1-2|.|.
TGTGCCAGCAGTGAACTCGAGGGCTATGGCTACACCTTC
CASSELEGYGYTF
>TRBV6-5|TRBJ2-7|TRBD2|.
TGTGCCAGCAGTTACAAGCGGGGGAGCTCCTACGAGCAGTACTTC
CASSYKRGSSYEQYF
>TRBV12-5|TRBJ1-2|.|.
TGTGCTAGTGGTTTGGAGAATTTCGGAGTCCGAAAATATGGCTACACCTTC
CASGLENFGVRKYGYTF
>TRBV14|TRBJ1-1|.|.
TGTGCCAGCAGCCAAGACCCCCAAGAGGGCGTGAACACTGAAGCTTTCTTT
CASSQDPQEGVNTEAFF
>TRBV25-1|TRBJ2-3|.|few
TGTGCCAGCAGTGAAAGGACTAGCACAGATACGCAGTATTTT
CASSERTSTDTQYF
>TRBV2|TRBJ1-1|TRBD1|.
TGTGCCAGCAGATCGACAGGGGGGAGCACTGAAGCTTTCTTT
CASRSTGGSTEAFF
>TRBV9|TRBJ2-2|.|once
TGTGCCAGCAGCGTAGGGGGGGTAGGCACCGGGGAGCTGTTTTTT
CASSVGGVGTGELFF
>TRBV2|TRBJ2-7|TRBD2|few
TGTGCCAGCAGGCCGGGACTATTCTACGAGCAGTACTTC
CASRPGLFYEQYF
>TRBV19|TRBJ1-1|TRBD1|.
TGTGCCAGTAGCACAGGGGGGGGTACTGAAGCTTTCTTT
CASSTGGGTEAFF
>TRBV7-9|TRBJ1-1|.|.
TGTGCCAGCAGCTTCGACAGCAACACTGAAGCTTTCTTT
CASSFDSNTEAFF
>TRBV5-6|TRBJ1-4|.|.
TGTGCCAGCATGGAGAACGGGCAGGGTGAAAAACTGTTTTTT
CASMENGQGEKLFF